The 5 T cell receptor beta chains given below trace back to one sample, sequenced in a study of blood T cell repertoires in COVID-19. Sequencing used immunoSEQ multiplex PCR; TCRdb keeps in-frame clones, though not all of them. Among some 390,000 clones listed, roughly 89% were seen once. The sequenced sample was PBMCs or T cells enriched from blood (not recorded which). The receptors originated from a woman in her 30s who had recovered from COVID-19.

This chain links TRBV28 with TRBJ2-1, with 9 bases lining up with TRBD1. This CDR3 comprises 15 residues. Germline CDR1 is MDHEN and CDR2 is SYDVKM. V shed 3 bases, J shed 3 bases, and the junction held 3 bases outside the gene matches. This chain's CDR3 is CASSLRDRVYNEQFF. The DNA for the CDR3 is TGTGCCAGCAGTTTGCGGGACAGGGTCTACAATGAGCAGTTCTTC.

This clone was seen only once. V and J are TRBV5-5 and TRBJ1-2; 9 bases line up with TRBD1. The CDR3 is 15 residues long. V was clipped by 4 bases and J by 5 bases; unmatched bases: 9. Per the germline V gene, CDR1 is SGHKS and CDR2 is YYEKEE (reference sequence). CDR3 amino acids: CASSTFGTGSYGYTF. The CDR3, as DNA: TGTGCCAGCAGCACTTTCGGGACAGGGTCTTATGGCTACACCTTC.

J is TRBJ1-2 and V is TRBV19, with unresolved D. Trimming took 6 bases from V and 3 from J, leaving 23 bases between them. Germline V gene sequence: CDR1 LNHDA, CDR2 SQIVND (reference sequence). This CDR3 has 17 residues. This CDR3 reads CASSTYSPHRRDYGYTF. The CDR3 nucleotides read TGTGCCAGTAGCACTTATAGCCCCCATCGGAGAGACTATGGCTACACCTTC.

The J gene is TRBJ1-6, the V gene TRBV2; TRBD1 aligns across 7 bases. After removal of 8 bases from V and 3 bases from J, the junction contained 4 bases not matched to a gene. CDR3 length equals 14 residues. Germline CDR1 reads SNHLY; CDR2 reads FYNNEI. CDR3 sequence: CASFRDSYNSPLHF. The CDR3 bases are TGTGCCAGCTTCCGGGACAGCTATAATTCACCCCTCCACTTT.

Remarks on this clone: The sample contains more than one DNA sequence encoding this CDR3. The chain employs TRBV18 and TRBJ1-5; D is uncertain. The V end was cut by 3 bases, the J end by 4 bases, with 4 bases between. CDR1 and CDR2 from the germline V gene are KGHSH and LQKENI. CDR3 length: 12 amino acids. The CDR3 region is CASSPQNQPQHF. CDR3 in DNA: TGTGCCAGCTCACCCCAAAATCAGCCCCAGCATTTT.